The clone carrying this TCR beta chain was counted a few times. The entry originates in a study of blood T cells in healthy people across ages. Alongside a J-beta primer mix, a sample-barcoded 5' primer served in a second PCR lasting about 6 to 12 cycles. A single record per CDR3 protein comes from TCRdb applying MiXCR to the 5' RACE reads. Here the sample spans about 970,000 distinct CDR3 sequences, roughly half being singletons. Sequencing was performed on blood. The source is a woman aged 55 to 70 in good health.

The CDR3 coding sequence is TGTGCCAGCAGTTTATTATCCCATGAGCAGTACTTC. Translated, it gives CASSLLSHEQYF. This chain connects TRBV12-3 or TRBV12-4 to TRBJ2-7, with D uncertain. The germline V and J ends were trimmed by 2 bases and 7 bases, with 9 bases remaining between them. This CDR3 contains 12 residues.